Reported below is one T cell receptor (delta chain). Its antigen specificity is not known. A read error may be the cause here, since a much bigger clone is one base away. Other DNA sequences within the sample encode an identical CDR3. Receptor amplification or capture employed RT-PCR. The listed sequencing device is Illumina MiSeq. Clones were re-identified by TCRdb from the public reads with CATT, and rows with the same DNA were merged. Present in this sample are around 1,100 delta-chain clones, 8% to 9.5% of which were seen just once. The ten largest clones take up around a tenth of the sample. The data were taken from a study of gammadelta T cells in human blood (dated by TCRdb to the early 2020s). Points the paper makes about the study in general: In the study, polyclonal expansion of innate gamma-delta T cells immediately after birth was reported to appear to be driven by microbial exposure.

V lost 0 bases and J lost 1 base, and the count of bases not matched to a germline gene is 34. The germline V gene yields TSESDYY for CDR1 and QEAYKQQN for CDR2. The CDR3 numbers 27 residues from cysteine through phenylalanine. The CDR3 DNA has 81 bases and is translated from base 1. The rearrangement combines TRAV38-2/DV8 with TRDJ1, and 12 junctional nucleotides match TRDD3. The source is a human donor. Sequenced: non-Vgamma9Vdelta2 gamma-delta T cells from adult blood. CDR3 sequence: CAYRSAGPILFPSSTGGYRVSTDKLIF. The bases are TGTGCTTATAGGAGCGCGGGCCCCATCCTCTTCCCTTCAAGTACTGGGGGATACCGGGTAAGCACCGATAAACTCATCTTT.